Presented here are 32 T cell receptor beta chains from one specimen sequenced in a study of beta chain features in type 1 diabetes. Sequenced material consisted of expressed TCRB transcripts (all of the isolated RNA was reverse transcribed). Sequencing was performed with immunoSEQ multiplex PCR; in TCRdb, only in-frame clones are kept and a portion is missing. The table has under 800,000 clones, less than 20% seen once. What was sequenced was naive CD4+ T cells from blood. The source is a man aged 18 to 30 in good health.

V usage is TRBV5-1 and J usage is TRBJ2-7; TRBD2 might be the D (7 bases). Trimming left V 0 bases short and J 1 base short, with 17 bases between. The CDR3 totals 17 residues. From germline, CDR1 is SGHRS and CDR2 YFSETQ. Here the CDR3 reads CASSLVPGGAGSYEQYF. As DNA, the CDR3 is TGCGCCAGCAGCTTGGTCCCGGGGGGCGCGGGTTCCTACGAGCAGTACTTC.

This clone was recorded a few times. The CDR3 DNA reads TGTGCCAGCAGCTTAACTCAACCGGGAGGCAATCAGCCCCAGCATTTT. It specifies CASSLTQPGGNQPQHF. The chain uses TRBV7-9 and TRBJ1-5; D is unclear. With 2 bases removed from V and 2 bases from J, the gap between germline ends came to 13 bases. In germline, CDR1 is SEHNR, CDR2 FQNEAQ (reference sequence). The CDR3 runs 16 residues.

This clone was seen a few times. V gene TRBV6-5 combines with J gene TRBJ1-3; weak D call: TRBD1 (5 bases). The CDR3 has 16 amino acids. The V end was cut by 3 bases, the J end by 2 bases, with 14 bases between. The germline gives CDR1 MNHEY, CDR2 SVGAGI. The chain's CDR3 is CASSYSGAFAGNTIYF. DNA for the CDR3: TGTGCCAGCAGTTATTCCGGGGCATTTGCTGGAAACACCATATATTTT.

CDR3 in amino acids: CASSWGRDNEQFF. The CDR3 DNA follows: TGCGCCAGCAGCTGGGGGAGAGACAATGAGCAGTTCTTC. The V and J genes are TRBV5-1 and TRBJ2-1, with D tentatively TRBD1 or TRBD2 (5 bases each). The CDR3 is 13 amino acids. With 3 bases removed from V and 5 bases from J, the gap between germline ends came to 9 bases. The germline CDR1 and CDR2 sequences are SGHRS and YFSETQ.

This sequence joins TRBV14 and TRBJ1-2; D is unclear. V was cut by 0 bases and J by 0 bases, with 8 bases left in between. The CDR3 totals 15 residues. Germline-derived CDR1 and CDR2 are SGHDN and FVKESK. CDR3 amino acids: CASSQDRLSNYGYTF. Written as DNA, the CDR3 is TGTGCCAGCAGCCAAGACAGGCTTTCTAACTATGGCTACACCTTC. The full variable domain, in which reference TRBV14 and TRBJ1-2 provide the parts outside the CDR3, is EAGVTQFPSHSVIEKGQTVTLRCDPISGHDNLYWYRRVMGKEIKFLLHFVKESKQDESGMPNNRFLAERTGGTYSTLKVQPAELEDSGVYFCASSQDRLSNYGYTFGSGTRLTVV.

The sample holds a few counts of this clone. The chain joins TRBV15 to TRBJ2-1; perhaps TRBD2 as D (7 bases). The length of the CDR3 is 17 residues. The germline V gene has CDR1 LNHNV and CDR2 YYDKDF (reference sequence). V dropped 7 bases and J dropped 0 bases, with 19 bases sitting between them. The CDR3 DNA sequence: TGTGCCACCACCTCCGGGGGGCTTCTCATCTCCTACAATGAGCAGTTCTTC. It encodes CATTSGGLLISYNEQFF.

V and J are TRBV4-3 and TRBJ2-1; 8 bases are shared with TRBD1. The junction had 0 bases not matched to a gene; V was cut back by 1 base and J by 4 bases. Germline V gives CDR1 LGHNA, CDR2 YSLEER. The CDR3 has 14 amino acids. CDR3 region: CASSQGQGYNEQFF. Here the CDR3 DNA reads TGCGCCAGCAGCCAAGGACAGGGGTACAATGAGCAGTTCTTC.

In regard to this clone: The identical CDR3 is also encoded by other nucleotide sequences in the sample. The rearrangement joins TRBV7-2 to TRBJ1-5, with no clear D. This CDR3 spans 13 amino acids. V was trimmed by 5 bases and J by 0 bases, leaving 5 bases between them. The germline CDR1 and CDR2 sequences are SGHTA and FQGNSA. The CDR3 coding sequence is TGTGCCAGCAGCCTTAATAGCAATCAGCCCCAGCATTTT. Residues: CASSLNSNQPQHF.

The chain's CDR3 is CSVDWRMNTEAFF. The DNA of the CDR3 is TGCAGCGTTGATTGGCGTATGAACACTGAAGCTTTCTTT. The chain is built from TRBV29-1 and TRBJ1-1; D is ambiguous. V lost 3 bases, J lost 0 bases, and 8 bases lay in between. Germline CDR1 SQVTM, CDR2 ANQGSEA. This CDR3 region has 13 residues.

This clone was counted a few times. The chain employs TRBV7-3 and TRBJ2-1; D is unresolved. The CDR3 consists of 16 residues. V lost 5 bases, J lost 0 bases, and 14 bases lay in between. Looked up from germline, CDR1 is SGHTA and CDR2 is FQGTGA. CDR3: CASSPMVRSSYNEQFF. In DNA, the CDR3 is TGTGCCAGCAGCCCCATGGTTAGGAGCTCCTACAATGAGCAGTTCTTC.

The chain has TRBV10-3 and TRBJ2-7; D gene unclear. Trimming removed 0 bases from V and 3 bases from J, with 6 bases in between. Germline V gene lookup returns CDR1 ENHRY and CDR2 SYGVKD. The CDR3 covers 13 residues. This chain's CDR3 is CAISESMVYEQYF. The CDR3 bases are TGTGCCATCAGTGAGTCTATGGTCTACGAGCAGTACTTC.

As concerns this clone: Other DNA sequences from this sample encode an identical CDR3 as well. CDR3 protein: CASSPSTDTQYF. CDR3 nucleotide sequence: TGTGCCAGCAGTCCTAGCACAGATACGCAGTATTTT. The chain is built from TRBV27 and TRBJ2-3; unclear D gene. The CDR3 has 12 amino acids. CDR1 and CDR2 from the germline V gene are MNHEY and SMNVEV (reference sequence). The ends were cut back, 5 bases at V and 0 bases at J, with 3 bases in the middle.

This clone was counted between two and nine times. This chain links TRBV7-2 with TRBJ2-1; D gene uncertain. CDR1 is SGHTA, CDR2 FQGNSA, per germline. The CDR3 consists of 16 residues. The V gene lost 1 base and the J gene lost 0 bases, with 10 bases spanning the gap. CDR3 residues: CASSLEGLRSYNEQFF. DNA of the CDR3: TGTGCCAGCAGCTTAGAGGGTCTACGCTCCTACAATGAGCAGTTCTTC.

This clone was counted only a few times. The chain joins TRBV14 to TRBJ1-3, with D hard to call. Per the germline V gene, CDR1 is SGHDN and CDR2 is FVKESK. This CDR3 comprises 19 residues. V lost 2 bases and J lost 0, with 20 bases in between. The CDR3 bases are TGTGCCAGCAGCCAACCCCAAGGGCTAAACAGATACTCTGGAAACACCATATATTTT. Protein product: CASSQPQGLNRYSGNTIYF.

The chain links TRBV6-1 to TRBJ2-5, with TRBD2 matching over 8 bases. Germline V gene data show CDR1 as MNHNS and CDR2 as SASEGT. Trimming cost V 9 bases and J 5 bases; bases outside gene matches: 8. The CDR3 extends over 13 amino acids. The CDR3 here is CASRPGGAETQYF. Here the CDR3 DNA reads TGTGCCAGTAGACCCGGGGGGGCGGAGACCCAGTACTTC.

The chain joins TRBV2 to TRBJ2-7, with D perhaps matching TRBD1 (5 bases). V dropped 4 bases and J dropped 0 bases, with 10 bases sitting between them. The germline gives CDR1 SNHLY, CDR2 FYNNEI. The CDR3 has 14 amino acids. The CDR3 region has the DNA TGTGCCAGCAGTGTTAACAGGCTCTCCTACGAGCAGTACTTC. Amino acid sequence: CASSVNRLSYEQYF. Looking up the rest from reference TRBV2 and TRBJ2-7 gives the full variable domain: EPEVTQTPSHQVTQMGQEVILRCVPISNHLYFYWYRQILGQKVEFLVSFYNNEISEKSEIFDDQFSVERPDGSNFTLKIRSTKLEDSAMYFCASSVNRLSYEQYFGPGTRLTVT.

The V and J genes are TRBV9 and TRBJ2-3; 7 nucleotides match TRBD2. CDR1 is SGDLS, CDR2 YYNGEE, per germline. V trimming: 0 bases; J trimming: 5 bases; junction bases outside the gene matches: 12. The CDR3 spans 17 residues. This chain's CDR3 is CASSVASGTVSQDTQYF. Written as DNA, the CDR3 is TGTGCCAGCAGCGTAGCTAGCGGTACCGTCAGTCAAGATACGCAGTATTTT.

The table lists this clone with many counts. CDR3 coding DNA: TGTGCTAGTGGTTTCGGGGCGGATACGCAGTATTTT. Translating gives CASGFGADTQYF. This chain joins TRBV12-5 and TRBJ2-3; D is perhaps TRBD1 or TRBD2 (5 bases each). V lost 3 bases, J lost 6 bases, and 7 bases lay in between. From germline, CDR1 is LGHNT and CDR2 FRNRAP. The CDR3 is 12 residues long.

CDR3 DNA sequence: TGTGCCAGCAGCTTAGGGAGTGGCACTGAAGCTTTCTTT. It codes for CASSLGSGTEAFF. V gene TRBV7-3 combines with J gene TRBJ1-1; D is ambiguous. CDR3 length: 13 residues. V was trimmed by 2 bases and J by 4 bases, leaving 8 bases between them. Germline V CDR1 and CDR2: SGHTA, FQGTGA.

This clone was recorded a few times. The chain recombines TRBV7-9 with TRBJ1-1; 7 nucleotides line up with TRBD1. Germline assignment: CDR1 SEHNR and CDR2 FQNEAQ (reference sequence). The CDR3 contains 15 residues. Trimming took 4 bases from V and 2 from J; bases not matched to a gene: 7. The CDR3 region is CASSYRQGGNTEAFF. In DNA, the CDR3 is TGTGCCAGCAGCTATAGACAGGGCGGAAACACTGAAGCTTTCTTT.

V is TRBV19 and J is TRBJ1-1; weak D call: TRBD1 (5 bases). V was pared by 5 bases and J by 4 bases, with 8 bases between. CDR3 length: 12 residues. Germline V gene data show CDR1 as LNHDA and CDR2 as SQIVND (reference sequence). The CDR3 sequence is CASSPGFTEAFF. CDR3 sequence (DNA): TGTGCCAGTAGTCCAGGGTTCACTGAAGCTTTCTTT.

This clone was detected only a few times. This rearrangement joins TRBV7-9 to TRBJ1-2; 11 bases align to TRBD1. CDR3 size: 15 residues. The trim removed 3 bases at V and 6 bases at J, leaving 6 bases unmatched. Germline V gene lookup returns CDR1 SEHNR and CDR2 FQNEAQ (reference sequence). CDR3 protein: CASSFGTGGRHGYTF. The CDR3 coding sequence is TGTGCCAGCAGCTTTGGGACAGGGGGTAGGCATGGCTACACCTTC. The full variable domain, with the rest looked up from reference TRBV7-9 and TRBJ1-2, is DTGVSQNPRHKITKRGQNVTFRCDPISEHNRLYWYRQTLGQGPEFLTYFQNEAQLEKSRLLSDRFSAERPKGSFSTLEIQRTEQGDSAMYLCASSFGTGGRHGYTFGSGTRLTVV.

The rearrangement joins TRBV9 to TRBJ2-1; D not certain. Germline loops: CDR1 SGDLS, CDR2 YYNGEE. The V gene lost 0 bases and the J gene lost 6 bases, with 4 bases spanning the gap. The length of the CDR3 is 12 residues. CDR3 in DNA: TGTGCCAGCAGCGTAGGTACCAATGAGCAGTTCTTC. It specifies CASSVGTNEQFF. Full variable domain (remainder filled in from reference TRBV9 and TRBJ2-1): DSGVTQTPKHLITATGQRVTLRCSPRSGDLSVYWYQQSLDQGLQFLIQYYNGEERAKGNILERFSAQQFPDLHSELNLSSLELGDSALYFCASSVGTNEQFFGPGTRLTVL.

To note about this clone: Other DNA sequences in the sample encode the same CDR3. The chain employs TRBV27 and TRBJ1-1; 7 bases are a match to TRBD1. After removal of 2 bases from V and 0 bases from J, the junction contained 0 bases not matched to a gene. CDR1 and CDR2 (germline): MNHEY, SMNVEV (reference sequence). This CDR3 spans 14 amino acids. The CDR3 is CASSLRGLNTEAFF. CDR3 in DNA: TGTGCCAGCAGTTTAAGGGGGCTGAACACTGAAGCTTTCTTT.

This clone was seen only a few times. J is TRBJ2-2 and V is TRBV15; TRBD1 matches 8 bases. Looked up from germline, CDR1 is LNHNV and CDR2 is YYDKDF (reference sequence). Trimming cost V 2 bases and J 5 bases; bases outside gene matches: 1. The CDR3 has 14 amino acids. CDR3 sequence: CATSRRQGTGELFF. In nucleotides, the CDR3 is TGTGCCACCAGCAGACGACAGGGGACCGGGGAGCTGTTTTTT.

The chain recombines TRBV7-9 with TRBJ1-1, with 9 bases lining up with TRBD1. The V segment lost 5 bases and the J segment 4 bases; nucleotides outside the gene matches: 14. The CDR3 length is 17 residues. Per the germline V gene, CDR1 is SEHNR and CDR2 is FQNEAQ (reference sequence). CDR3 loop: CASSRAFGTGTITEAFF. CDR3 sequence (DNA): TGTGCCAGCAGCCGAGCGTTCGGGACAGGGACGATCACTGAAGCTTTCTTT.

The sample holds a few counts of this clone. The CDR3 protein is CASSPRHEDYEQYF. DNA for the CDR3: TGTGCCAGCTCACCCCGTCATGAGGACTACGAGCAGTACTTC. The chain is built from TRBV18 and TRBJ2-7; the D is unclear. The length of the CDR3 is 14 residues. The germline CDR1 and CDR2 sequences are KGHSH and LQKENI. The V end lost 3 bases, the J end lost 3 bases, and 12 bases lay between the germline ends.

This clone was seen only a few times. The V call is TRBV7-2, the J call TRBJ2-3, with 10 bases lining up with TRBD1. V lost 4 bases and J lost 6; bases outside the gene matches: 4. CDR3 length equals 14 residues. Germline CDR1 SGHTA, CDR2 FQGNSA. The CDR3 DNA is TGTGCCAGCAGCTCGGGACAGGGGACCGATACGCAGTATTTT. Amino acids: CASSSGQGTDTQYF.

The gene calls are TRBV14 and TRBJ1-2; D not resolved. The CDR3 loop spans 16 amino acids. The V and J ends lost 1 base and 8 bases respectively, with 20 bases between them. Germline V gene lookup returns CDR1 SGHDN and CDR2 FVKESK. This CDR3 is CASSQAPGWVSLGYTF. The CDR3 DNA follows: TGTGCCAGCAGCCAAGCCCCAGGATGGGTTTCTTTAGGCTACACCTTC.

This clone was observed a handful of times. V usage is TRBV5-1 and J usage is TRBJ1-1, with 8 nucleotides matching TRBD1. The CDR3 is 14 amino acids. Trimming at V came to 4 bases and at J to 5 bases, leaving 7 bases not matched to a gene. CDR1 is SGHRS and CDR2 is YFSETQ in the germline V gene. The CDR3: CASSPTGERTEAFF. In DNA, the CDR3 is TGCGCCAGCAGCCCGACAGGGGAGAGGACTGAAGCTTTCTTT.

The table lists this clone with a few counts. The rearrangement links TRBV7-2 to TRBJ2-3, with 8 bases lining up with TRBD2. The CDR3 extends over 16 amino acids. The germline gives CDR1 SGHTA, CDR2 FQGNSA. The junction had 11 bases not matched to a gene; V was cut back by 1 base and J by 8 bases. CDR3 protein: CASSLGLAGRLGTQYF. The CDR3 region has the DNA TGTGCCAGCAGCTTAGGGCTAGCGGGTCGTCTAGGTACGCAGTATTTT.

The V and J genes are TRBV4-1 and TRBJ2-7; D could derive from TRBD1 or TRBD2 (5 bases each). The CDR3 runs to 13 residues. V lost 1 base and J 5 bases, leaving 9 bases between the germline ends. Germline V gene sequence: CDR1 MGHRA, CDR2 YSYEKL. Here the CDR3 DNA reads TGCGCCAGCAGCCAAGGCAGGGACCACGAGCAGTACTTC. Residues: CASSQGRDHEQYF.